Here is one T cell receptor beta chain with its context. Profiled with immunoSEQ multiplex PCR; TCRdb holds only in-frame clones, not every one. This repertoire shows around 2,000,000 clones, approximately 94% found once; its top ten account for around 1.1%. The CDR3 is made up of 15 amino acids. The J segment lost 5 bases and the V segment lost 2 bases, leaving 8 bases of the junction unmatched. Germline V gene lookup returns CDR1 MGHDK and CDR2 SYGVNS. This sample is drawn from a study of shared clonotypes between healthy human individuals. The naive CD8 fraction comprised CD45RO-negative cells positively selected for CCR7 and excluded terminally differentiated effector memory CD45RA+ cells.

The chain carries TRBV25-1 and TRBJ1-1; TRBD1 matches at 7 bases. Sequencing was performed on naive CD8+ T cells sorted from blood. The sequence was obtained from a man between 18 and 35 years old in good health. CDR3 sequence reads: CASSEVAGGRTEAFF. As DNA, the CDR3 is TGTGCCAGCAGTGAAGTGGCAGGGGGACGGACTGAAGCTTTCTTT.